This is a list of T cell receptor beta chains from one sample in a study of blood T cell repertoires in COVID-19. This table comes from immunoSEQ multiplex PCR, and its TCRdb copy is limited to in-frame clones, with some not included. Here the sample spans 200,000 or so clones, about 90% being singletons. The sample taken for sequencing was PBMCs or T cells enriched from blood (not recorded which). Source of these receptors: a man aged 25 to 40 who had recovered from COVID-19. Both conserved end residues are part of each CDR3. The order of the fields is J gene, clone size, D gene, V gene, CDR3 DNA, CDR3 protein. The D gene is left open where the match is weak. Size is stated for part of the rows, as once, few or many counts, or as a class when the clone is expanded.

j_gene: TRBJ2-2
abundance: .
d_gene: TRBD1
v_gene: TRBV2
CDR3nt: TGTGCCAGCAGCATACAGGGGGCGCCCACCGGGGAGCTGTTTTTT
CDR3aa: CASSIQGAPTGELFF

j_gene: TRBJ2-7
abundance: .
d_gene: .
v_gene: TRBV5-8
CDR3nt: TGTGCCAGCACGGGCGGGATGGGGCAGTACTTC
CDR3aa: CASTGGMGQYF

j_gene: TRBJ2-5
abundance: .
d_gene: .
v_gene: TRBV7-6
CDR3nt: TGTGCCAGCAGCTTGTCCCGTCCGCTCGGGGAGACCCAGTACTTC
CDR3aa: CASSLSRPLGETQYF

j_gene: TRBJ1-3
abundance: .
d_gene: .
v_gene: TRBV6-5
CDR3nt: TGTGCCAGCAGTTACTCACATGTTCTCTCTGGAAACACCATATATTTT
CDR3aa: CASSYSHVLSGNTIYF

j_gene: TRBJ2-1
abundance: .
d_gene: TRBD1
v_gene: TRBV24-1
CDR3nt: TGTGCCACCAGACAGGGGGACAGGGAACAAACAGACAATGAGCAGTTCTTC
CDR3aa: CATRQGDREQTDNEQFF

j_gene: TRBJ1-6
abundance: .
d_gene: .
v_gene: TRBV18
CDR3nt: TGTGCCAGCTCACCAACAGGGACCTATAATTCACCCCTCCACTTT
CDR3aa: CASSPTGTYNSPLHF

j_gene: TRBJ2-7
abundance: .
d_gene: TRBD2
v_gene: TRBV6-1
CDR3nt: TGTGCCAGCAGTGAAGCGCTTTGGGGCGGGAGTATTGGGTCCTACGAGCAGTACTTC
CDR3aa: CASSEALWGGSIGSYEQYF

j_gene: TRBJ1-5
abundance: few
d_gene: .
v_gene: TRBV7-2
CDR3nt: TGTGCCAGCAGACTCTACCTCAATCAGCCCCAGCATTTT
CDR3aa: CASRLYLNQPQHF

j_gene: TRBJ1-6
abundance: .
d_gene: .
v_gene: TRBV7-8
CDR3nt: TGTGCCAGCAGCTACGGGACAATCAATTCACCCCTCCACTTT
CDR3aa: CASSYGTINSPLHF

j_gene: TRBJ1-1
abundance: .
d_gene: TRBD1
v_gene: TRBV5-4
CDR3nt: TGTGCCACCAGGGTCAGGGGGCGGATTGAAGCTTTCTTT
CDR3aa: CATRVRGRIEAFF

j_gene: TRBJ2-1
abundance: .
d_gene: .
v_gene: TRBV28
CDR3nt: TGTGCCAGCAGTGTCCCCGTAATGACGGGTGAGCAGTTCTTC
CDR3aa: CASSVPVMTGEQFF

j_gene: TRBJ1-2
abundance: .
d_gene: TRBD1
v_gene: TRBV7-9
CDR3nt: TGTGCCAGCAGCCCCAGCTCGGACAGGGCTAACTATGGCTACACCTTC
CDR3aa: CASSPSSDRANYGYTF

j_gene: TRBJ1-2
abundance: .
d_gene: .
v_gene: TRBV7-9
CDR3nt: TGTGCCAGCAGCTTCCGGGGATCCAACACCTACTATGGCTACACCTTC
CDR3aa: CASSFRGSNTYYGYTF

j_gene: TRBJ2-1
abundance: .
d_gene: TRBD2
v_gene: TRBV10-3
CDR3nt: TGTGCCATCAGTGAGGGGGGGGACCCCTACAATGAGCAGTTCTTC
CDR3aa: CAISEGGDPYNEQFF

j_gene: TRBJ2-2
abundance: .
d_gene: TRBD1
v_gene: TRBV7-9
CDR3nt: TGTGCCAGCAGACCCGGGACAGGGGGCGGGGAGCTGTTTTTT
CDR3aa: CASRPGTGGGELFF